This T cell receptor (beta chain) derives from a study of Ad26.COV2.S vaccination and SARS-CoV-2 variants. Looking at the study overall: Into the muscle, Ad26.COV2.S was dosed once or twice, 56 days apart.

Notes on the study in general: Vaccinated individuals (as opposed to placebo recipients) had higher spike-specific TCR breadth. Across vaccine and placebo recipients, the breadth of non-spike TCRs was similar. Overall T cell responses may have been underestimated by the analyses of TCR breadth and depth.

Clones were sequenced by immunoSEQ multiplex PCR, and TCRdb holds only the in-frame ones, with some missing. Here the sample spans under 550,000 clones, 80% to 95% being singletons. Remarks on this clone: The antigen remains unidentified.

V was cut by 0 bases and J by 2 bases, with 11 bases left in between. Germline V gene data show CDR1 as GTSNPN and CDR2 as SVGIG (reference sequence). The length of the CDR3 is 14 residues. Regarding treatment: some 20 received Ad26.COV2.S at low or high dose, single or two shots; about 5 received placebo; per-sample allocation not given. Day 63 following the first vaccine or placebo injection was when the samples were taken. This TCR was sampled from a person between 18 and 60 years old who received the Ad26.COV2.S COVID-19 vaccine or a placebo. Sample: peripheral blood, taken in a trial of Ad26.COV2.S vaccine versus placebo. The chain has TRBV30 and TRBJ2-7, with D possibly being TRBD1 (6 bases). DNA of the CDR3: TGTGCCTGGAGTGTATATACAGGGCCCTACGAGCAGTACTTC. Translating gives CAWSVYTGPYEQYF.